One sample yielded the 6 T cell receptor beta chains listed below, sequenced in a study of persistence of HIV-infected CD4 T cells. Sequencing used immunoSEQ version 4 in survey mode. Profiled with immunoSEQ multiplex PCR; TCRdb holds only in-frame clones, not every one. The sample includes 37,000 or so clones, roughly 90% seen only once; the top ten take 1.3%. This nonspecific control used anti-CD3/anti-CD28 bead stimulation of CD4+ T cells. Sorting selected CD4+ T cells upregulating both CD40 ligand and CD69. These receptors have no known antigen. Sequenced material: CD4+ T cells sorted from PBMCs after 18-hour stimulation, taken from a patient who received antiretroviral therapy. The receptor source for this set is an adult man with HIV who was CMV-seropositive.

V is TRBV19 and J is TRBJ2-5; possibly TRBD1 for D (6 bases). Germline CDR1 is LNHDA and CDR2 is SQIVND (reference sequence). This CDR3 spans 15 amino acids. The germline V and J ends were trimmed by 7 bases and 5 bases, with 20 bases remaining between them. The CDR3 coding sequence is TGTGCCAGTACCCAAGGGGGACCGGGGTGGGAGACCCAGTACTTC. Its translation: CASTQGGPGWETQYF.

This sequence joins TRBV7-9 and TRBJ1-3, with 7 nucleotides matching TRBD1. The CDR3 contains 19 residues. CDR1 SEHNR and CDR2 FQNEAQ come from the germline V gene (reference sequence). Trimming at V came to 0 bases and at J to 1 base, leaving 12 bases not matched to a gene. The CDR3 is CASSLALGWRDRSGNTIYF. CDR3 in DNA: TGTGCCAGCAGCTTAGCGCTTGGATGGCGGGACAGATCTGGAAACACCATATATTTT.

The chain uses TRBV30 and TRBJ1-3; 7 nucleotides agree with TRBD1. Germline V gene data show CDR1 as GTSNPN and CDR2 as SVGIG (reference sequence). After removal of 5 bases from V and 5 bases from J, the junction contained 3 bases not matched to a gene. The CDR3 has 12 amino acids. This CDR3 reads CAWDRERNTIYF. The CDR3 DNA reads TGTGCCTGGGACAGGGAAAGAAACACCATATATTTT.

The genes are TRBV14 and TRBJ2-6; the D is unclear. Germline CDR1 SGHDN, CDR2 FVKESK. The CDR3 sequence is 14 residues long. V lost 4 bases and J 0 bases, leaving 4 bases between the germline ends. Here the CDR3 reads CASSRISGANVLTF. Written as DNA, the CDR3 is TGTGCCAGCAGCCGGATCTCTGGGGCCAACGTCCTGACTTTC.

This clone appeared once. The chain has TRBV7-9 and TRBJ1-2, with 9 bases aligning to TRBD1. CDR1 is SEHNR and CDR2 is FQNEAQ in the germline V gene (reference sequence). This CDR3 has 14 residues. Losses at the gene ends were 1 base for V and 6 bases for J; bases not matched to a gene: 3. CDR3 coding DNA: TGTGCCAGCAGCTTAGGAGGGACAGGGAATGGCTACACCTTC. Translation gives CASSLGGTGNGYTF.

The gene calls are TRBV19 and TRBJ1-5; D is possibly TRBD1 (5 bases). The CDR3 consists of 15 residues. Between the trimmed V and J ends, which lost 4 bases and 4 bases, there was a span of 14 bases. Germline lookup yields CDR1 LNHDA and CDR2 SQIVND (reference sequence). The CDR3 sequence is CASSRRQGLNQPQHF. Here the CDR3 DNA reads TGTGCCAGTAGTAGGAGGCAGGGACTAAATCAGCCCCAGCATTTT.